One sample yielded the 20 T cell receptor beta chains listed below, sequenced in a study of T cells after yellow fever vaccination. TCRdb analysed the 5' RACE reads with MiXCR anew, one entry per CDR3 protein. The repertoire includes more than 30,000 distinct CDR3 sequences, approximately 7% of them detected once, and 20% to 25% sits in the top ten. The sample consisted of PBMCs, either bulk or a sorted T-cell subset (CD4+, CD8+, memory, or dextramer-sorted; not recorded which), taken on the day of the first yellow fever vaccination. Source of these receptors: a man in his late teens or twenties who received the YFV17D yellow fever vaccine.

In this sample, this clonotype turned up many times. The V gene is TRBV20-1, the J gene TRBJ1-4; D remains ambiguous. The CDR3 loop spans 11 amino acids. Germline V gene data show CDR1 as DFQATT and CDR2 as SNEGSKA (reference sequence). The V end lost 4 bases, the J end lost 5 bases, and 5 bases lay between the germline ends. CDR3 sequence: CSAKKNEKLFF. The CDR3 bases are TGCAGTGCTAAAAAAAATGAAAAACTGTTTTTT.

This clonotype has a count of ten or more. The gene calls are TRBV5-1 and TRBJ1-1; D is undetermined. The CDR3 loop spans 14 amino acids. Germline V gene data show CDR1 as SGHRS and CDR2 as YFSETQ. DNA for the CDR3: TGCGCGACCGCCTCTATGTCAAGGAACACTGAAGCTTTCTTT. This sequence encodes CATASMSRNTEAFF.

The gene calls are TRBV7-6 and TRBJ2-2; either TRBD1 or TRBD2 may supply D (5 bases each). The CDR3 runs to 16 residues. V was cut by 5 bases and J by 0 bases, with 13 bases left in between. Germline CDR1 SGHVS, CDR2 FNYEAQ. CDR3 region: CASSPGSGTNTGELFF. For the CDR3, the DNA is TGTGCCAGCAGCCCAGGGTCGGGGACGAACACCGGGGAGCTGTTTTTT.

This clonotype was seen ten or more times. The CDR3 here is CASRSNLANTGELFF. The CDR3 coding sequence is TGTGCCAGCAGGTCGAACCTCGCGAACACCGGGGAGCTGTTTTTT. The chain combines TRBV7-2 with TRBJ2-2; the D is unclear. CDR1 is SGHTA, CDR2 FQGNSA, per germline. Trimming shortened V by 6 bases and J by 0 bases, and 11 bases separated the two germline ends. This CDR3 spans 15 amino acids.

CDR3 residues: CASRYTGGPGYTF. In nucleotides, the CDR3 is TGTGCCAGCAGGTATACAGGGGGTCCTGGCTACACCTTC. The chain joins TRBV5-4 to TRBJ1-2, with 8 bases identical to TRBD1. CDR1 is SGHNT, CDR2 YYREEE, per germline (reference sequence). J lost 7 bases, V lost 5 bases, and 7 bases had no gene match. This CDR3 region has 13 residues.

The chain combines TRBV11-2 with TRBJ1-5; the D is unclear. Looked up from germline, CDR1 is SGHAT and CDR2 is FQNNGV. The V and J ends lost 2 bases and 2 bases respectively, with 7 bases between them. The CDR3 loop spans 14 amino acids. The DNA for the CDR3 is TGTGCCAGCAGCTTAACCGAGGGCAATCAGCCCCAGCATTTT. Residues: CASSLTEGNQPQHF. Supplemented by reference TRBV11-2 and TRBJ1-5, the full variable domain reads EAGVAQSPRYKIIEKRQSVAFWCNPISGHATLYWYQQILGQGPKLLIQFQNNGVVDDSQLPKDRFSAERLKGVDSTLKIQPAKLEDSAVYLCASSLTEGNQPQHFGDGTRLSIL.

This clonotype came up many times. The J gene is TRBJ2-7, the V gene TRBV5-6, with a weak D call TRBD1 (6 bases). V lost 6 bases and J lost 1, with 11 bases in between. Germline V gene lookup returns CDR1 SGHDT and CDR2 YYEEEE. This CDR3 has 13 amino acids. CDR3 nucleotide sequence: TGTGCCAGCACTCGGACAGCTTCCTACGAGCAGTACTTC. It encodes CASTRTASYEQYF.

This clonotype was counted ten times or more. This chain joins TRBV24-1 and TRBJ2-3; D is unresolved. The length of the CDR3 is 13 residues. Trimming cost V 3 bases and J 5 bases, with 8 bases left between them. Germline V CDR1 and CDR2: KGHDR, SFDVKD. The CDR3 spells CATSDNYRDTQYF. CDR3 nucleotides: TGTGCCACCAGTGATAATTACAGAGATACGCAGTATTTT.

This clonotype was observed many times. The rearrangement uses TRBV10-3 and TRBJ2-2, with TRBD1 matching 7 bases. The CDR3 has 13 amino acids. Germline CDR1 is ENHRY and CDR2 is SYGVKD. With 6 bases clipped from V and 7 bases from J, the junction kept 5 bases outside the gene matches. The CDR3, as DNA: TGTGCCATCAGACAGGGGTCAGGCGGGGAGCTGTTTTTT. Translation gives CAIRQGSGGELFF.

On this clonotype: A read error is possible here, since a much larger clone lies one base away. This chain's CDR3 is CASSCRQGDEQFF. CDR3 nucleotide sequence: TGTGCCAGCAGTTGCAGGCAGGGGGATGAGCAGTTCTTC. This chain uses TRBV6-5 with TRBJ2-1; 7 bases line up with TRBD1. V dropped 4 bases and J dropped 8; count of bases not matched to a gene: 5. The length of the CDR3 is 13 residues. Per germline, CDR1 MNHEY and CDR2 SVGAGI.

There are many counts of this clonotype. The J gene is TRBJ2-5, the V gene TRBV7-9; D is unresolved. The length of the CDR3 is 14 residues. The V end was cut by 0 bases, the J end by 5 bases, with 10 bases between. Germline CDR1 reads SEHNR; CDR2 reads FQNEAQ (reference sequence). DNA for the CDR3: TGTGCCAGCAGCTTAGCGCAAGGAGCCGAGACCCAGTACTTC. It is translated as CASSLAQGAETQYF.

This clonotype appeared many times. The gene calls are TRBV10-3 and TRBJ2-1, with 13 bases lining up with TRBD2. Trimming at V came to 7 bases and at J to 5 bases, leaving 5 bases not matched to a gene. CDR3 length equals 15 residues. CDR1 is ENHRY, CDR2 SYGVKD, per germline. The CDR3 loop reads CAITRGLAGDNEQFF. Written as DNA, the CDR3 is TGTGCCATCACCAGAGGACTAGCGGGGGACAATGAGCAGTTCTTC.

This clonotype showed up many times. This chain links TRBV18 with TRBJ2-3; TRBD2 aligns across 9 bases. V lost 0 bases, J lost 10 bases, and 2 bases stayed unmatched. Germline CDR1 reads KGHSH; CDR2 reads LQKENI. The CDR3 loop spans 13 amino acids. CDR3 DNA sequence: TGTGCCAGCTCACCACCGGGACTAGCTGCGCAGTATTTT. Amino acids: CASSPPGLAAQYF.

This clonotype showed up many times. The gene calls are TRBV20-1 and TRBJ1-5; 8 nucleotides match TRBD1. J lost 0 bases, V lost 0 bases, and 1 base had no gene match. Germline CDR1 DFQATT, CDR2 SNEGSKA (reference sequence). This CDR3 spans 15 amino acids. In DNA form, the CDR3 reads TGCAGTGCTAGAGAACAGGGGGATAGCAATCAGCCCCAGCATTTT. Translating gives CSAREQGDSNQPQHF.

The chain carries TRBV29-1 and TRBJ2-7; no clear D gene. Per the germline V gene, CDR1 is SQVTM and CDR2 is ANQGSEA. The CDR3 is 11 amino acids. The V gene lost 6 bases and the J gene lost 4 bases, with 10 bases spanning the gap. In DNA form, the CDR3 reads TGCAGCGTCCTGAGTCGGTACGAGCAGTACTTC. This codes for CSVLSRYEQYF.

The table lists this clonotype with many counts. The J gene is TRBJ1-4, the V gene TRBV9, with D possibly being TRBD1 (5 bases). Trimming left V 2 bases short and J 6 bases short, with 11 bases between. Germline CDR1 reads SGDLS; CDR2 reads YYNGEE. The CDR3 runs to 14 residues. CDR3 sequence (DNA): TGTGCCAGCAGCGTTTCTCAGGGAGATGAAAAACTGTTTTTT. Amino acid sequence: CASSVSQGDEKLFF.

There are many counts of this clonotype. The J gene is TRBJ2-1, the V gene TRBV5-1; the D gene is possibly TRBD2 (7 bases). CDR3 size: 15 residues. Looked up from germline, CDR1 is SGHRS and CDR2 is YFSETQ. Trimming took 4 bases from V and 2 from J, leaving 13 bases between them. CDR3 protein: CASSDQGGAYNEQFF. The CDR3 DNA reads TGCGCCAGCAGCGACCAAGGGGGGGCCTACAATGAGCAGTTCTTC.

This clonotype was observed a single time. This could be a read error, since a much larger clone is one nucleotide away. The chain links TRBV19 to TRBJ2-3; D is possibly TRBD1 (6 bases). The CDR3 spans 14 residues. Looked up from germline, CDR1 is LNHDA and CDR2 is SQIVND (reference sequence). The CDR3 sequence: CSSRQEHATDTQYF. Here the CDR3 DNA reads TGTTCCAGCCGACAGGAGCACGCCACAGATACGCAGTATTTT.

Many counts were recorded for this clonotype. The junction differs from germline at one of its ends, possibly a read error. The chain uses TRBV7-7 and TRBJ2-2; D gene uncertain. The CDR3 covers 13 residues. CDR1 is SSHAT and CDR2 is FNYEAQ in the germline V gene (reference sequence). In DNA, the CDR3 is TGTGCTAGCAGCTTAGAAGGTTTTGGGGAGCTGTTTTTT. Translating gives CASSLEGFGELFF.

The chain links TRBV24-1 to TRBJ2-1; D gene ambiguous. Germline loops: CDR1 KGHDR, CDR2 SFDVKD. This CDR3 spans 14 amino acids. The ends were cut back, 2 bases at V and 6 bases at J, with 10 bases in the middle. The CDR3 sequence: CATSDSGWGNEQFF. The CDR3 bases are TGTGCCACCAGTGATTCCGGGTGGGGCAATGAGCAGTTCTTC.